Following are 18 T cell receptor beta chains from one sample sequenced in a study of monozygotic twins with cystic fibrosis. Measured with immunoSEQ multiplex PCR; TCRdb has only the in-frame clones, and not every one. In the table there are 12,000 to 15,000 clones, 95% to 99% of which are singletons. What was sequenced was blood. The receptors originated from a girl aged 2 to 9 with cystic fibrosis.

This clone appeared once. The rearrangement links TRBV4-1 to TRBJ2-5; perhaps TRBD1 as D (6 bases). The CDR3 length is 13 residues. CDR1 and CDR2 (germline): MGHRA, YSYEKL. The germline V and J ends were trimmed by 4 bases and 5 bases, with 11 bases remaining between them. This CDR3 reads CASSPDSWETQYF. The CDR3 region has the DNA TGCGCCAGCAGCCCGGACAGCTGGGAGACCCAGTACTTC.

The chain combines TRBV30 with TRBJ2-3, with D possibly TRBD2 on 6 matching bases. The CDR3 is 16 amino acids. Germline V lookup: CDR1 GTSNPN, CDR2 SVGIG (reference sequence). Trimming pared 0 bases from V and 5 bases from J, leaving 18 bases between. This CDR3 reads CAWSVGAGRSIDTQYF. DNA for the CDR3: TGTGCCTGGAGTGTAGGGGCGGGACGATCGATAGATACGCAGTATTTT.

This chain connects TRBV2 to TRBJ2-7; D is undetermined. Germline loops: CDR1 SNHLY, CDR2 FYNNEI. Trimming shortened V by 5 bases and J by 2 bases, and 13 bases separated the two germline ends. This CDR3 comprises 14 residues. The chain's CDR3 is CASSFERMTYEQYF. The CDR3 DNA reads TGTGCCAGCAGTTTTGAAAGGATGACCTACGAGCAGTACTTC.

V usage is TRBV29-1 and J usage is TRBJ1-2; no definite D call. The CDR3 is 13 residues long. Trimming took 4 bases from V and 6 from J, leaving 15 bases between them. In germline, CDR1 is SQVTM, CDR2 ANQGSEA. The CDR3 region is CSVGPSSADGYTF. CDR3 nucleotides: TGCAGCGTTGGCCCTTCTTCGGCAGATGGCTACACCTTC. The variable domain in full, completed from reference TRBV29-1 and TRBJ1-2, reads SAVISQKPSRDICQRGTSLTIQCQVDSQVTMMFWYRQQPGQSLTLIATANQGSEATYESGFVIDKFPISRPNLTFSTLTVSNMSPEDSSIYLCSVGPSSADGYTFGSGTRLTVV.

The V gene is TRBV19, the J gene TRBJ1-1, with D maybe TRBD1 (6 bases). CDR3 size: 17 residues. V gave up 3 bases and J gave up 1 base, with 18 bases separating them. CDR1 LNHDA and CDR2 SQIVND come from the germline V gene (reference sequence). The DNA for the CDR3 is TGTGCCAGTAGTATTAAGGGACAAGGACGTCCGAACACTGAAGCTTTCTTT. It encodes CASSIKGQGRPNTEAFF.

CDR3 in DNA: TGTGCCAGCAGTTACGTCGGTCCTATGAACACTGAAGCTTTCTTT. This gives the protein CASSYVGPMNTEAFF. V usage is TRBV6-5 and J usage is TRBJ1-1; no reliable D call. The CDR3 runs to 15 residues. Germline CDR1 MNHEY, CDR2 SVGAGI. The V end was cut by 2 bases, the J end by 0 bases, with 10 bases between.

The J gene is TRBJ1-1, the V gene TRBV7-9; maybe TRBD1 (5 bases). The CDR3 extends over 13 amino acids. The germline V and J ends were trimmed by 6 bases and 4 bases, with 12 bases remaining between them. Germline loops: CDR1 SEHNR, CDR2 FQNEAQ (reference sequence). CDR3 protein: CASRLGVVTEAFF. Written as DNA, the CDR3 is TGTGCCAGCAGGCTGGGGGTAGTCACTGAAGCTTTCTTT.

The rearrangement links TRBV5-5 to TRBJ1-2, with 7 bases lining up with TRBD1. J was trimmed by 7 bases and V by 4 bases; bases with no gene match: 7. The CDR3 covers 13 residues. The V gene's germline CDR1 is SGHKS and CDR2 YYEKEE (reference sequence). This CDR3 reads CASSVRQGGGYTF. CDR3 nucleotide sequence: TGTGCCAGCAGCGTACGACAGGGCGGTGGCTACACCTTC.

The chain carries TRBV7-2 and TRBJ2-3; D is ambiguous. The length of the CDR3 is 12 residues. V lost 5 bases to trimming and J lost 4 bases, with 7 bases between them. Germline V lookup: CDR1 SGHTA, CDR2 FQGNSA. CDR3 protein: CASSPPPDTQYF. CDR3 coding DNA: TGTGCCAGCAGCCCGCCCCCAGATACGCAGTATTTT.

The chain links TRBV10-3 to TRBJ1-3; TRBD1 is a possible D gene (5 bases). V lost 4 bases to trimming and J lost 3 bases, with 13 bases between them. Germline CDR1 reads ENHRY; CDR2 reads SYGVKD. The CDR3 spans 15 residues. The CDR3 region is CAISVPGRGGNTIYF. CDR3 nucleotides: TGTGCCATCAGTGTACCGGGACGGGGTGGAAACACCATATATTTT.

The chain combines TRBV6-1 with TRBJ1-1; unclear D gene. Germline CDR1 reads MNHNS; CDR2 reads SASEGT. Trimming stripped 7 bases from V and 3 bases from J, with 9 bases between. There are 12 residues in the CDR3. The CDR3 bases are TGTGCCAGCATTGCTCTGGACACTGAAGCTTTCTTT. Translating gives CASIALDTEAFF.

This rearrangement joins TRBV6-5 to TRBJ2-7; tentatively, D is TRBD2 (6 bases). The CDR3 covers 12 residues. Germline lookup yields CDR1 MNHEY and CDR2 SVGAGI. The ends were cut back, 10 bases at V and 5 bases at J, with 15 bases in the middle. CDR3 residues: CATGLLGHEQYF. CDR3 nucleotide sequence: TGTGCCACGGGACTGCTTGGGCACGAGCAGTACTTC.

The chain links TRBV29-1 to TRBJ1-3; no definite D call. Germline CDR1 and CDR2: SQVTM and ANQGSEA. This CDR3 is 13 amino acids long. V dropped 1 base and J dropped 2 bases, with 6 bases sitting between them. CDR3 residues: CSVEGEAGNTIYF. In DNA form, the CDR3 reads TGCAGCGTTGAAGGGGAGGCTGGAAACACCATATATTTT.

The chain couples TRBV10-2 to TRBJ2-7, with D unresolved. The CDR3 runs to 12 residues. Trimming pared 6 bases from V and 0 bases from J, leaving 6 bases between. CDR1 is WSHSY and CDR2 is SAAADI in the germline V gene. The CDR3 region is CASRLSSYEQYF. CDR3 sequence (DNA): TGCGCCAGCAGGTTGAGCTCCTACGAGCAGTACTTC.

CDR3 in amino acids: CASRIQGTGELFF. CDR3 sequence (DNA): TGTGCCAGCAGGATACAGGGAACCGGGGAGCTGTTTTTT. V is TRBV2 and J is TRBJ2-2; TRBD1 might be the D (6 bases). The CDR3 contains 13 residues. V dropped 6 bases and J dropped 5 bases, with 10 bases sitting between them. Germline CDR1 SNHLY, CDR2 FYNNEI. The full variable domain, in which reference TRBV2 and TRBJ2-2 provide the parts outside the CDR3, is EPEVTQTPSHQVTQMGQEVILRCVPISNHLYFYWYRQILGQKVEFLVSFYNNEISEKSEIFDDQFSVERPDGSNFTLKIRSTKLEDSAMYFCASRIQGTGELFFGEGSRLTVL.

The chain employs TRBV2 and TRBJ2-3; 16 bases are shared with TRBD2. The CDR3 is made up of 15 amino acids. The V segment lost 8 bases and the J segment 4 bases; nucleotides outside the gene matches: 3. Germline V gene data show CDR1 as SNHLY and CDR2 as FYNNEI. The CDR3 nucleotides are TGTGCCAGCGGGACTAGCGGGAGGGGACCAGATACGCAGTATTTT. It specifies CASGTSGRGPDTQYF. Filled out from reference TRBV2 and TRBJ2-3, the complete variable domain reads EPEVTQTPSHQVTQMGQEVILRCVPISNHLYFYWYRQILGQKVEFLVSFYNNEISEKSEIFDDQFSVERPDGSNFTLKIRSTKLEDSAMYFCASGTSGRGPDTQYFGPGTRLTVL.

This chain uses TRBV7-2 with TRBJ1-2, with 7 nucleotides matching TRBD1. The germline CDR1 and CDR2 sequences are SGHTA and FQGNSA. V trimming: 6 bases; J trimming: 2 bases; junction bases outside the gene matches: 6. The CDR3 is made up of 14 amino acids. The CDR3 loop reads CASRSTGVNYGYTF. In DNA, the CDR3 is TGTGCCAGCAGGTCAACAGGGGTGAACTATGGCTACACCTTC.

The chain joins TRBV19 to TRBJ2-1; D not resolved. Germline values: CDR1 LNHDA, CDR2 SQIVND (reference sequence). Trimming removed 7 bases from V and 6 bases from J, with 16 bases in between. This CDR3 region has 14 residues. In DNA form, the CDR3 reads TGTGCCAGTACCTTCAGCATGGCCGGCAATGAGCAGTTCTTC. Its translation: CASTFSMAGNEQFF.